The T cell receptor beta chain described here comes from a study of blood T cell repertoires in COVID-19. The authors' processing: Nucleated cell number was recorded as an estimate derived from reference gene primer amplification. Libraries were prepared by immunoSEQ multiplex PCR; TCRdb keeps only in-frame clonotypes and omits some of them. V and J calls and clone size come straight from that table; D and trimming were deduced from the DNA. Of 400,000 to 500,000 clones in the sample, roughly 88% were seen once. The cohort comprised adults aged roughly 18 to 95 years residing in approximately 22 US areas. The material sequenced was PBMCs or T cells enriched from blood (not recorded which). The TCR originated in a woman between 18 and 30 years old who had been exposed to COVID-19.

The CDR3 sequence is CASSYYAVEVGEKLFF. CDR3 sequence (DNA): TGTGCCAGCAGTTATTACGCGGTGGAGGTTGGAGAAAAACTGTTTTTT. The gene calls are TRBV6-5 and TRBJ1-4; D unresolved. The CDR3 covers 16 residues. Looked up from germline, CDR1 is MNHEY and CDR2 is SVGAGI. The ends were cut back, 3 bases at V and 8 bases at J, with 19 bases in the middle.